Included here is one T cell receptor (beta chain) sequence, with context. Antigen unknown. Trimming took 3 bases from V and 7 from J, leaving 15 bases between them. The CDR3 spans 14 residues. CDR1 is SGHNT, CDR2 YENEEA, per germline. These data belong to a study of siplizumab effects on memory and regulatory T cells. General observations from the study: Assignment of a naive or memory phenotype failed for roughly 75-97% of the proliferating CD4+ or CD8+ clones. With siplizumab, mappable alloreactive CD4+ clones averaged 68.8% Treg-derived, versus around 30% in controls.

The data were produced by immunoSEQ multiplex PCR, yet TCRdb's version contains in-frame clones alone and is incomplete. The repertoire consists of 70,000 to 95,000 clones, with 80% to 95% occurring once and the leading ten covering 5.5% to 7.5%. The gene calls are TRBV11-3 and TRBJ1-2, with D hard to call. This receptor was obtained from a human donor in good health. Material: CD8+ T cells sorted from blood. The CDR3: CASSFRGGRLGYTF. CDR3 sequence (DNA): TGTGCCAGCAGCTTCCGCGGAGGCAGGCTTGGCTACACCTTC. Based on the CDR3 plus reference TRBV11-3 and TRBJ1-2, the full variable domain is EAGVVQSPRYKIIEKKQPVAFWCNPISGHNTLYWYLQNLGQGPELLIRYENEEAVDDSQLPKDRFSAERLKGVDSTLKIQPAELGDSAVYLCASSFRGGRLGYTFGSGTRLTVV.